This T cell receptor beta chain emerged from a study of blood T cell repertoires in COVID-19. Study-wide background: Specimens from acute and convalescent COVID-19 originated in the United States, Italy and Spain. T cells, B-cell-depleted T cells, or PBMCs supplied cDNA or gDNA.

This clone was found a few times. Authors' methods: Reference gene primer amplification gave estimated nucleated cell counts. The repertoire was sequenced with immunoSEQ multiplex PCR; TCRdb's copy has only in-frame clones and lacks some. The D gene and trimming were derived from the DNA, and the V and J assignments and clone size from that table. The table shows roughly 60,000 clones, with 80% to 90% occurring only once. The CDR3 sequence is 15 residues long. J was trimmed by 8 bases and V by 1 base; bases with no gene match: 5. Germline V gene lookup returns CDR1 SGHAT and CDR2 FQNNGV. This TCR was recovered from a woman aged 55-70 years with acute or convalescent COVID-19. Sequences were obtained from peripheral blood. The J gene is TRBJ2-1, the V gene TRBV11-2; 10 bases align to TRBD2. The CDR3 here is CASSLVSGGGHEQFF. In nucleotides, the CDR3 is TGTGCCAGCAGCTTAGTAAGCGGGGGGGGCCATGAGCAGTTCTTC.